The 31 T cell receptor beta chains presented below share a single source sample, sequenced in a study of early T cells in non-severe SARS-CoV-2 infection (dated by TCRdb to the early 2020s). To prepare the library, 5' RACE was applied. Sequencing used a NextSeq 500. Using fastp at Q25 and MiXCR, TCRdb reprocessed the public reads and kept productive beta chains. A single entry per CDR3 protein holds the most common genes and DNA from its merged rows. This sample lists around 65,000 distinct CDR3 sequences; roughly an eighth were detected once. The top ten clonotypes cover over 1.3% of the sample. Here the sequenced sample was whole blood, taken at baseline. Every receptor here comes from an adult who was a healthcare worker with PCR-confirmed SARS-CoV-2 infection or an uninfected control (not recorded which).

This clonotype is a singleton in its sample. Written as DNA, the CDR3 is TGTGTCAGTTTAATCGGCAATCAGCCCCAGCATTTT. Its protein product is CVSLIGNQPQHF. The V and J genes are TRBV28 and TRBJ1-5; no clear D. CDR1 and CDR2 (germline): MDHEN, SYDVKM. The CDR3 consists of 12 residues.

The chain carries TRBV12-3 or TRBV12-4 and TRBJ1-4; D is possibly TRBD1 (6 bases). The V and J ends lost 3 bases and 5 bases respectively, with 10 bases between them. This CDR3 is 14 amino acids long. For the CDR3, the DNA is TGTGCCAGCAGTTTTGGGACAAACAATGAAAAACTGTTTTTT. It codes for CASSFGTNNEKLFF.

This clonotype turned up a few times. The rearrangement links TRBV4-2 to TRBJ1-6; D gene ambiguous. Germline assignment: CDR1 LGHNA and CDR2 YNFKEQ. Deletions cut 3 bases from V and 10 bases from J, with 10 bases between. The length of the CDR3 is 13 residues. CDR3 sequence reads: CASSQGRNSPLHF. Here the CDR3 DNA reads TGTGCCAGCAGCCAGGGGAGGAACTCACCCCTCCACTTT.

The rearrangement uses TRBV7-8 and TRBJ2-7; 9 bases align to TRBD1. V shed 7 bases, J shed 5 bases, and the junction held 12 bases outside the gene matches. The length of the CDR3 is 15 residues. Germline lookup yields CDR1 SGHVS and CDR2 FQNEAQ. The CDR3 reads CASIPSSRTGDEQYF. CDR3 coding DNA: TGTGCCAGCATCCCGAGCTCAAGGACAGGGGACGAGCAGTACTTC.

This chain's CDR3 is CASSSYPAQVKGANVLTF. The CDR3 nucleotides read TGTGCCAGCAGCTCTTACCCTGCACAGGTCAAAGGGGCCAACGTCCTGACTTTC. The chain employs TRBV7-9 and TRBJ2-6; a possible D gene is TRBD1 (5 bases). Germline V gives CDR1 SEHNR, CDR2 FQNEAQ (reference sequence). The CDR3 spans 18 residues. Trimming removed 4 bases at V and 4 bases at J, with 20 bases between.

The chain carries TRBV28 and TRBJ1-1, with 7 bases identical to TRBD1. CDR3 length equals 13 residues. Germline trimming cut 11 bases from V and 4 bases from J; bases unmatched to any gene: 10. Germline values: CDR1 MDHEN, CDR2 SYDVKM. The CDR3 sequence is CAGRSGGLTEAFF. The CDR3, as DNA: TGTGCCGGACGCTCAGGGGGTCTCACTGAAGCTTTCTTT.

This clonotype has just a few counts. J is TRBJ1-1 and V is TRBV20-1; D unclear. Looked up from germline, CDR1 is DFQATT and CDR2 is SNEGSKA (reference sequence). The CDR3 loop spans 11 amino acids. Trimming took 5 bases from V and 4 from J, leaving 8 bases between them. The CDR3 nucleotides are TGCAGTGCTGAAGATCGCACTGAAGCTTTCTTT. Amino acids: CSAEDRTEAFF.

This sequence joins TRBV18 and TRBJ2-5; perhaps TRBD2 as D (5 bases). The CDR3 has 13 amino acids. Trimming stripped 6 bases from V and 0 bases from J, with 8 bases between. Germline lookup yields CDR1 KGHSH and CDR2 LQKENI. The CDR3 reads CASSTDYQETQYF. In nucleotides, the CDR3 is TGTGCCAGCTCGACGGACTACCAAGAGACCCAGTACTTC.

The chain links TRBV7-2 to TRBJ2-3, with 7 positions matching TRBD2. V shed 1 base and J 3 bases; nucleotides not matched to a gene: 7. Looked up from germline, CDR1 is SGHTA and CDR2 is FQGNSA. This CDR3 has 16 amino acids. The CDR3 sequence: CASSLEGGSLTDTQYF. CDR3 in DNA: TGTGCCAGCAGCTTAGAGGGCGGGAGCTTGACAGATACGCAGTATTTT.

The chain joins TRBV19 to TRBJ1-2; possible D gene TRBD1, 5 bases. CDR3 length equals 16 residues. Trimming stripped 7 bases from V and 4 bases from J, with 22 bases between. Germline assignment: CDR1 LNHDA and CDR2 SQIVND (reference sequence). CDR3 DNA sequence: TGTGCCAGTACCGCCCTCCAGGGTCCGTCCTCCTATGGCTACACCTTC. Translated: CASTALQGPSSYGYTF. Looking up the rest from reference TRBV19 and TRBJ1-2 gives the full variable domain: DGGITQSPKYLFRKEGQNVTLSCEQNLNHDAMYWYRQDPGQGLRLIYYSQIVNDFQKGDIAEGYSVSREKKESFPLTVTSAQKNPTAFYLCASTALQGPSSYGYTFGSGTRLTVV.

This clonotype was seen many times. The chain uses TRBV5-4 and TRBJ2-6; no clear D gene. The CDR3 contains 15 residues. From germline, CDR1 is SGHNT and CDR2 YYREEE (reference sequence). The V end lost 2 bases, the J end lost 0 bases, and 6 bases lay between the germline ends. Here the CDR3 reads CASSFGSSGANVLTF. Here the CDR3 DNA reads TGTGCCAGCAGCTTTGGAAGCTCTGGGGCCAACGTCCTGACTTTC.

This chain links TRBV7-9 with TRBJ1-1; D is unresolved. Germline V lookup: CDR1 SEHNR, CDR2 FQNEAQ (reference sequence). This CDR3 is built from 12 residues. The ends were cut back, 2 bases at V and 11 bases at J, with 12 bases in the middle. The DNA for the CDR3 is TGTGCCAGCAGCTTACCCCAGCGTTCTGCTTTCTTT. Residues: CASSLPQRSAFF.

This clonotype has just a few counts. The chain links TRBV28 to TRBJ1-1; D call uncertain. From germline, CDR1 is MDHEN and CDR2 SYDVKM. This CDR3 comprises 13 residues. Trimming took 6 bases from V and 2 from J, leaving 10 bases between them. CDR3 protein: CASSLTANTEAFF. The CDR3 coding sequence is TGTGCCAGCAGCCTAACAGCTAACACTGAAGCTTTCTTT.

This clonotype was seen ten or more times. The CDR3 protein is CASSSRAQQPQHF. CDR3 bases: TGTGCCAGCAGTTCTAGGGCGCAACAGCCCCAGCATTTT. This chain joins TRBV27 and TRBJ1-5, with D unresolved. V lost 4 bases and J 7 bases, leaving 11 bases between the germline ends. The CDR3 contains 13 residues. From germline, CDR1 is MNHEY and CDR2 SMNVEV (reference sequence).

This clonotype was observed a few times. The V gene is TRBV7-2, the J gene TRBJ2-7; no reliable D call. CDR1 is SGHTA and CDR2 is FQGNSA in the germline V gene. Trimming removed 1 base from V and 3 bases from J, with 7 bases in between. The CDR3 totals 13 residues. The DNA for the CDR3 is TGTGCCAGCAGCTTAGACTCGGTCTACGAGCAGTACTTC. Translating gives CASSLDSVYEQYF.

Ten or more counts support this clonotype. V and J are TRBV5-1 and TRBJ2-5; D gene uncertain. This CDR3 region has 14 residues. V gave up 3 bases and J gave up 2 bases, with 11 bases separating them. Germline values: CDR1 SGHRS, CDR2 YFSETQ. DNA of the CDR3: TGCGCCAGCAGCTCGGTCGGGTGGCAAGAGACCCAGTACTTC. Protein sequence: CASSSVGWQETQYF.

The V gene is TRBV5-1, the J gene TRBJ2-5, with D tentatively TRBD1 (6 bases). The CDR3 runs 14 residues. V lost 3 bases to trimming and J lost 2 bases, with 11 bases between them. The V gene's germline CDR1 is SGHRS and CDR2 YFSETQ. Here the CDR3 reads CASSSDSPQETQYF. The CDR3 bases are TGCGCCAGCAGCTCGGACAGCCCTCAAGAGACCCAGTACTTC.

The J gene is TRBJ1-1, the V gene TRBV27, with no clear D. CDR1 is MNHEY, CDR2 SMNVEV, per germline (reference sequence). CDR3 length: 13 amino acids. V dropped 3 bases and J dropped 5 bases, with 10 bases sitting between them. The CDR3 coding sequence is TGTGCCAGCAGTTTCCAGACGGGGACTGAAGCTTTCTTT. It yields the protein CASSFQTGTEAFF.

This clonotype has at least ten counts. The V gene is TRBV7-2, the J gene TRBJ1-5, with D possibly TRBD1 on 5 matching bases. The V end was cut by 5 bases, the J end by 6 bases, with 17 bases between. The CDR3 sequence is 15 residues long. Germline values: CDR1 SGHTA, CDR2 FQGNSA. The DNA of the CDR3 is TGTGCCAGCAGCCCCGGACAAGGGAGCCGTCAGCCCCAGCATTTT. This encodes CASSPGQGSRQPQHF.

This clonotype appeared a few times. The CDR3 DNA follows: TGTGCCAGCAGTGATTTTACAGGGCGGGACACCGGGGAGCTGTTTTTT. This gives the protein CASSDFTGRDTGELFF. This sequence joins TRBV2 and TRBJ2-2; tentatively, D is TRBD1 (6 bases). V was trimmed by 3 bases and J by 3 bases, leaving 14 bases between them. Germline values: CDR1 SNHLY, CDR2 FYNNEI. The CDR3 consists of 16 residues.

This clonotype appeared a few times. The chain couples TRBV11-2 to TRBJ1-2, with D unclear. V gave up 8 bases and J gave up 1 base, with 11 bases separating them. Germline V gene lookup returns CDR1 SGHAT and CDR2 FQNNGV. The CDR3 contains 13 residues. The CDR3 spells CASGQLFNYGYTF. DNA of the CDR3: TGTGCCAGCGGTCAGTTGTTTAACTATGGCTACACCTTC.

This clonotype turned up a few times. The V call is TRBV19, the J call TRBJ1-4; D remains ambiguous. The CDR3 is 15 residues long. Deletions cut 6 bases from V and 3 bases from J, with 14 bases between. Germline CDR1 reads LNHDA; CDR2 reads SQIVND (reference sequence). CDR3 sequence (DNA): TGTGCCAGTAGGCCCGAAACTAGATCTAATGAAAAACTGTTTTTT. It translates to CASRPETRSNEKLFF.

The table lists this clonotype with many counts. V gene TRBV3-1 combines with J gene TRBJ2-3; D might be TRBD2 (6 bases). There are 14 residues in the CDR3. Germline CDR1 and CDR2: LGHDT and YNNKEL (reference sequence). Deletions cut 6 bases from V and 8 bases from J, with 18 bases between. CDR3 amino acids: CASRLSGFWGTQYF. CDR3 bases: TGTGCCAGCAGGCTTAGCGGTTTTTGGGGTACGCAGTATTTT.

This clonotype has only a few counts. This rearrangement joins TRBV7-9 to TRBJ1-2, with no clear D. The V gene's germline CDR1 is SEHNR and CDR2 FQNEAQ (reference sequence). V lost 3 bases and J lost 8, with 16 bases in between. The CDR3 contains 14 residues. This chain's CDR3 is CASSFRNPARGYTF. In nucleotides, the CDR3 is TGTGCCAGCAGCTTTCGTAATCCGGCTCGGGGCTACACCTTC.

This clonotype was seen many times. The chain links TRBV9 to TRBJ2-5, with D hard to call. Germline V lookup: CDR1 SGDLS, CDR2 YYNGEE. The V end was cut by 5 bases, the J end by 7 bases, with 18 bases between. CDR3 size: 14 residues. The CDR3 nucleotides read TGTGCCAGCAGTGAGAGTTTTATTTTTGGGACCCAGTACTTC. The encoded protein is CASSESFIFGTQYF.

V and J are TRBV5-4 and TRBJ2-7, with D possibly TRBD2 on 6 matching bases. Deletions cut 0 bases from V and 4 bases from J, with 14 bases between. The CDR3 loop spans 15 amino acids. Germline values: CDR1 SGHNT, CDR2 YYREEE (reference sequence). DNA of the CDR3: TGTGCCAGCAGCTTGGAGGGGCGGGATACGTACGAGCAGTACTTC. Its protein is CASSLEGRDTYEQYF. Together with reference TRBV5-4 and TRBJ2-7, the CDR3 gives the full variable domain: ETGVTQSPTHLIKTRGQQVTLRCSSQSGHNTVSWYQQALGQGPQFIFQYYREEENGRGNFPPRFSGLQFPNYSSELNVNALELDDSALYLCASSLEGRDTYEQYFGPGTRLTVT.

The sample holds a few counts of this clonotype. The rearrangement links TRBV20-1 to TRBJ2-7; D is possibly TRBD1 or TRBD2 (5 bases each). The CDR3 runs to 15 residues. In germline, CDR1 is DFQATT, CDR2 SNEGSKA (reference sequence). Trimming stripped 0 bases from V and 6 bases from J, with 18 bases between. The CDR3 spells CSAREDGTPPIEQYF. The CDR3 DNA reads TGCAGTGCTAGAGAGGACGGGACGCCCCCCATCGAGCAGTACTTC.

This clonotype was counted a few times. This rearrangement joins TRBV6-5 to TRBJ2-1, with D perhaps matching TRBD1 (6 bases). Trimming removed 7 bases at V and 7 bases at J, with 14 bases between. In germline, CDR1 is MNHEY, CDR2 SVGAGI. This CDR3 has 13 amino acids. The CDR3 loop is CASTGRGRNEQFF. The CDR3 coding sequence is TGTGCCAGCACAGGCAGGGGTCGGAATGAGCAGTTCTTC.

The sample holds many counts of this clonotype. The V gene is TRBV7-9, the J gene TRBJ2-7; no clear D. The germline gives CDR1 SEHNR, CDR2 FQNEAQ (reference sequence). This CDR3 region has 11 residues. Trimming left V 5 bases short and J 6 bases short, with 8 bases between. The CDR3 nucleotides are TGTGCCAGCAGCCCGGGCACCGAGCAGTACTTC. Translating gives CASSPGTEQYF.

This clonotype was observed many times. J is TRBJ2-7 and V is TRBV7-6, with TRBD2 matching 11 bases. After removal of 4 bases from V and 2 bases from J, the junction contained 10 bases not matched to a gene. This CDR3 is 17 amino acids long. Germline CDR1 and CDR2: SGHVS and FNYEAQ. CDR3 in DNA: TGTGCCAGCAGCTCGGCCCCGGGGACTAGCGGTACCTACGAGCAGTACTTC. Translation gives CASSSAPGTSGTYEQYF.

This clonotype was seen many times. V usage is TRBV12-3 or TRBV12-4 and J usage is TRBJ1-5; D is ambiguous. CDR3 length equals 15 residues. V was pared by 3 bases and J by 1 base, with 10 bases between. The chain's CDR3 is CASSLVGMSNQPQHF. The CDR3 DNA reads TGTGCCAGCAGTTTGGTGGGCATGAGCAATCAGCCCCAGCATTTT.